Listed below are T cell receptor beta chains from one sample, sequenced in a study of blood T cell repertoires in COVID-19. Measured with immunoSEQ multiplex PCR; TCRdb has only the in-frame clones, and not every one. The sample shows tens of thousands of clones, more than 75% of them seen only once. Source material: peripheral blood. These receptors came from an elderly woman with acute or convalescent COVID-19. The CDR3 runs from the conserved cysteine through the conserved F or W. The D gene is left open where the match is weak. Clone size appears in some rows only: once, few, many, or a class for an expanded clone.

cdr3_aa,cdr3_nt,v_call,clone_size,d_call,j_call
CASSLGTGRGNTIYF,TGTGCCAGCAGCTTAGGGACAGGGCGAGGAAACACCATATATTTT,TRBV7-9,NA,TRBD1,TRBJ1-3
CASSPSHSQQPQHF,TGTGCCAGCAGCCCCAGTCACAGTCAACAGCCCCAGCATTTT,TRBV3-1/TRBV3-2,NA,NA,TRBJ1-5
CASSIVGQNEQFF,TGTGCCAGTAGTATAGTCGGACAAAATGAGCAGTTCTTC,TRBV19,NA,NA,TRBJ2-1
CASRRTELNEKLFF,TGTGCCAGCAGAAGGACAGAACTTAATGAAAAACTGTTTTTT,TRBV6-5,NA,NA,TRBJ1-4
CASSQDLVGGLAGPETQYF,TGCGCCAGCAGCCAAGATTTAGTAGGAGGTCTAGCGGGGCCAGAGACCCAGTACTTC,TRBV4-3,few,TRBD2,TRBJ2-5
CASSPDRFYGYTF,TGTGCCAGCAGTCCGGACAGGTTCTATGGCTACACCTTC,TRBV6-2/TRBV6-3,NA,TRBD1,TRBJ1-2
CASSQKGSAGELFF,TGTGCCAGCAGCCAGAAGGGGTCCGCCGGGGAGCTGTTTTTT,TRBV3-1/TRBV3-2,NA,NA,TRBJ2-2
CASSWTGGPNTEAFF,TGTGCCAGCAGCTGGACAGGGGGGCCGAACACTGAAGCTTTCTTT,TRBV7-9,NA,TRBD1,TRBJ1-1
CASSQDSGQANGNTIYF,TGTGCCAGCAGCCAAGATAGTGGACAGGCTAATGGAAACACCATATATTTT,TRBV4-2,NA,TRBD1,TRBJ1-3
CASSIGGNYGYTF,TGTGCCAGTAGTATAGGGGGCAACTATGGCTACACCTTC,TRBV19,NA,NA,TRBJ1-2
CASSSGHGETQYF,TGTGCCAGCAGCTCAGGACACGGAGAGACCCAGTACTTC,TRBV7-3,once,NA,TRBJ2-5
CASRQGGYNQPQHF,TGTGCCAGCAGGCAGGGCGGTTACAATCAGCCCCAGCATTTT,TRBV6-5,NA,NA,TRBJ1-5
CASVRGGTEAFF,TGTGCCAGCGTAAGGGGTGGCACTGAAGCTTTCTTT,TRBV19,NA,NA,TRBJ1-1
CAWRGTSGSKSTQYF,TGTGCCTGGAGGGGAACTAGCGGGAGTAAATCGACCCAGTACTTC,TRBV30,NA,TRBD2,TRBJ2-5
CASSTQGQGTFYEQYF,TGTGCCAGTAGTACCCAAGGACAGGGCACCTTCTACGAGCAGTACTTC,TRBV19,NA,TRBD1,TRBJ2-7
CASSPGTGYYYGYTF,TGTGCCAGTAGTCCGGGGACAGGGTATTACTATGGCTACACCTTC,TRBV19,NA,TRBD1,TRBJ1-2
CASSSTGYYNEQFF,TGTGCCAGCAGTTCTACAGGTTATTACAATGAGCAGTTCTTC,TRBV6-2/TRBV6-3,NA,NA,TRBJ2-1
CATSDPGSTDTQYF,TGTGCCACCAGTGATCCCGGGAGCACAGATACGCAGTATTTT,TRBV24-1,once,NA,TRBJ2-3
CATSRLNTGELFF,TGTGCCACCAGCAGACTGAACACCGGGGAGCTGTTTTTT,TRBV15,NA,NA,TRBJ2-2
CASSLNSLSTQHF,TGTGCCAGCAGCTTGAACAGCCTTTCGACCCAGCATTTT,TRBV5-5,NA,NA,TRBJ1-5
CASSLDATGELFF,TGCGCCAGCAGCTTGGACGCGACCGGGGAGCTGTTTTTT,TRBV5-1,NA,NA,TRBJ2-2
CASNPGSSYEQYF,TGCGCCAGTAATCCCGGGAGCTCCTACGAGCAGTACTTC,TRBV5-1,NA,NA,TRBJ2-7
CASSPPRSPGGLRNQPQHF,TGTGCCAGCTCACCACCGCGATCTCCGGGGGGTCTTAGGAATCAGCCCCAGCATTTT,TRBV18,NA,NA,TRBJ1-5
CAISEASGDRAYGYTF,TGTGCCATCAGTGAGGCGTCCGGGGACAGGGCCTATGGCTACACCTTC,TRBV10-3,NA,TRBD1,TRBJ1-2
CAWSVSADNEQFF,TGTGCCTGGAGTGTAAGTGCGGACAATGAGCAGTTCTTC,TRBV30,NA,NA,TRBJ2-1
CASSYSQGDWETQYF,TGTGCCAGCAGTTACTCACAGGGCGACTGGGAGACCCAGTACTTC,TRBV6-5,NA,NA,TRBJ2-5
CASSKIITGTGKSAGYTF,TGTGCCAGTAGTAAGATAATTACCGGGACAGGGAAGTCGGCTGGCTACACCTTC,TRBV19,NA,TRBD1,TRBJ1-2
CASTTGGVGWNGYTF,TGTGCCAGCACCACGGGGGGGGTTGGATGGAATGGCTACACCTTC,TRBV13,NA,NA,TRBJ1-2
CASSQDVQAYEQYF,TGTGCCAGCAGCCAAGATGTACAGGCCTACGAGCAGTACTTC,TRBV3-1/TRBV3-2,NA,NA,TRBJ2-7
CASCVQGASCTEAFF,TGTGCCAGCTGTGTACAGGGGGCGAGCTGCACTGAAGCTTTCTTT,TRBV3-1/TRBV3-2,NA,TRBD1,TRBJ1-1
CASRVLAGEYNEQFF,TGTGCCAGCAGGGTACTAGCGGGAGAATACAATGAGCAGTTCTTC,TRBV6-4,NA,TRBD2,TRBJ2-1
CASSSRAETYEQYF,TGTGCCAGCAGTTCCAGGGCCGAGACCTACGAGCAGTACTTC,TRBV27,few,NA,TRBJ2-7
CSVLTGGSNQPQHF,TGCAGCGTACTTACAGGGGGAAGCAATCAGCCCCAGCATTTT,TRBV29-1,NA,TRBD1,TRBJ1-5
CASKLETAGAPLHF,TGTGCCAGCAAGCTCGAGACCGCGGGGGCACCCCTCCACTTT,TRBV7-9,NA,NA,TRBJ1-6
CASMDRPYEQYF,TGTGCCAGCATGGACAGACCCTACGAGCAGTACTTC,TRBV2,NA,NA,TRBJ2-7
CASSPTFSTEAFF,TGCGCCAGCAGCCCAACTTTTAGTACTGAAGCTTTCTTT,TRBV5-1,NA,NA,TRBJ1-1
CASRTGGGGTEAFF,TGTGCCAGTAGGACAGGGGGCGGAGGAACTGAAGCTTTCTTT,TRBV30,NA,TRBD1,TRBJ1-1
CASRTGETANYGYTF,TGTGCCAGTAGGACAGGCGAGACTGCTAACTATGGCTACACCTTC,TRBV19,NA,NA,TRBJ1-2
CAWSPGVHLAEQYF,TGTGCCTGGAGTCCAGGGGTCCACTTGGCCGAGCAGTACTTC,TRBV30,NA,NA,TRBJ2-7
CASSFGQIPETQYF,TGCGCCAGCAGCTTTGGACAGATCCCAGAGACCCAGTACTTC,TRBV5-1,NA,NA,TRBJ2-5
CASSFCSGNTIYF,TGTGCCAGCAGCTTCTGCTCTGGAAACACCATATATTTT,TRBV3-1/TRBV3-2,NA,NA,TRBJ1-3
CASSLRDEQYF,TGCGCCAGCAGCTTAAGAGACGAGCAGTACTTC,TRBV5-1,NA,NA,TRBJ2-7
CASSRQGSSLNEKLFF,TGTGCCAGCAGTCGACAGGGGTCAAGCCTAAATGAAAAACTGTTTTTT,TRBV2,NA,TRBD1,TRBJ1-4
CASSNGQVRNNEQFF,TGTGCCAGCAGCAATGGACAGGTCAGGAACAATGAGCAGTTCTTC,TRBV6-6,NA,TRBD1,TRBJ2-1
CASSSVFGREEETQYF,TGTGCCAGCAGTTCGGTGTTCGGACGGGAAGAAGAGACCCAGTACTTC,TRBV6-5,NA,NA,TRBJ2-5